Below, 24 T cell receptor beta chains from the same sample are listed, as sequenced in a study of early T cells in non-severe SARS-CoV-2 infection. TCRdb redid the calling of the 5' RACE reads with MiXCR, one entry per CDR3 protein. The table shows some 80,000 distinct CDR3 sequences, with roughly an eighth occurring only once. The sequenced material came from whole blood. The receptors derive from an adult who was a healthcare worker with PCR-confirmed SARS-CoV-2 infection or an uninfected control (not recorded which).

This clonotype was recorded a few times. The chain combines TRBV28 with TRBJ1-2; D might be TRBD1 (6 bases). Germline values: CDR1 MDHEN, CDR2 SYDVKM. This CDR3 comprises 14 residues. Trimming removed 6 bases from V and 8 bases from J, with 19 bases in between. The CDR3 loop is CASSLLGGRRGYTF. CDR3 in DNA: TGTGCCAGCAGCCTTCTAGGGGGGCGTCGGGGCTACACCTTC.

This clonotype was counted a few times. The V gene is TRBV19, the J gene TRBJ1-2, with D maybe TRBD1 (6 bases). Trimming shortened V by 3 bases and J by 0 bases, and 8 bases separated the two germline ends. The CDR3 consists of 14 residues. Germline assignment: CDR1 LNHDA and CDR2 SQIVND (reference sequence). CDR3 protein: CASSIQGTNYGYTF. In nucleotides, the CDR3 is TGTGCCAGTAGTATCCAGGGGACTAACTATGGCTACACCTTC.

Concerning this clonotype itself: A much larger clone sits a single nucleotide away, making a read error possible. The V call is TRBV7-8, the J call TRBJ1-1; TRBD1 might be the D (5 bases). Germline values: CDR1 SGHVS, CDR2 FQNEAQ. This CDR3 spans 15 amino acids. The V and J ends lost 5 bases and 4 bases respectively, with 17 bases between them. The CDR3, as DNA: TGTGCCAGCAGCCCTAGCCGGGGCACGGGCACTGAAGCTTTCTTT. This translates into CASSPSRGTGTEAFF.

J is TRBJ2-7 and V is TRBV27; D may be TRBD2 (6 bases). The CDR3 is 13 residues long. Germline values: CDR1 MNHEY, CDR2 SMNVEV (reference sequence). As DNA, the CDR3 is TGTGTCACGGGGCAGGGAGGATCCTACGAGCAGTACTTC. Protein product: CVTGQGGSYEQYF.

In its sample, this clonotype was seen many times. The chain links TRBV4-1 to TRBJ2-7, with D unresolved. From germline, CDR1 is MGHRA and CDR2 YSYEKL. This CDR3 is 14 amino acids long. V was trimmed by 4 bases and J by 1 base, leaving 11 bases between them. The CDR3 nucleotides are TGCGCCAGCAGCCTCGAACCCAGGTCCTACGAGCAGTACTTC. This encodes CASSLEPRSYEQYF.

Points on this clonotype: The junction departs from germline at one end; a sequencing error may be responsible. J is TRBJ2-1 and V is TRBV11-2; D is undetermined. Germline V CDR1 and CDR2: SGHAT, FQNNGV. The length of the CDR3 is 12 residues. CDR3 residues: CTSSLAVDEQFF. The CDR3, as DNA: TGTACCAGCAGCTTAGCAGTAGATGAGCAGTTCTTC.

The chain uses TRBV25-1 and TRBJ1-3, with D uncertain. V was pared by 3 bases and J by 4 bases, with 7 bases between. The germline CDR1 and CDR2 sequences are MGHDK and SYGVNS. This CDR3 has 13 amino acids. The CDR3, as DNA: TGTGCCAGCAGTGAGCCCGGGGGAAACACCATATATTTT. Translated: CASSEPGGNTIYF.

The table lists this clonotype with many counts. The chain uses TRBV6-1 and TRBJ1-2; D is perhaps TRBD1 (5 bases). Trimming took off 7 bases at V and 4 bases at J, with 10 bases between the two ends. The germline gives CDR1 MNHNS, CDR2 SASEGT. CDR3 length: 12 residues. CDR3 in DNA: TGTGCCAGCACCCTCAGGGCCTATGGCTACACCTTC. Encoded protein: CASTLRAYGYTF.

This clonotype appeared many times. CDR3 loop: CASTRWGQGRTSGANVLTF. CDR3 in DNA: TGTGCCAGTACCCGTTGGGGGCAGGGGCGAACCTCTGGGGCCAACGTCCTGACTTTC. V and J are TRBV19 and TRBJ2-6; tentative D call: TRBD1 (6 bases). Germline CDR1 LNHDA, CDR2 SQIVND (reference sequence). The CDR3 has 19 residues. V lost 7 bases to trimming and J lost 0 bases, with 22 bases between them.

The rearrangement uses TRBV20-1 and TRBJ1-4, with TRBD1 identical over 11 bases. Germline CDR1 DFQATT, CDR2 SNEGSKA (reference sequence). After removal of 4 bases from V and 8 bases from J, the junction contained 6 bases not matched to a gene. This CDR3 region has 14 residues. The CDR3 nucleotides are TGCAGTGCTAAAGGGACAGGGGGATACGAAAAACTGTTTTTT. Translation: CSAKGTGGYEKLFF.

A remark on this clonotype: Since a much larger clone is just one base distant, this may be a read error. V and J are TRBV5-5 and TRBJ2-3, with D unclear. Germline loops: CDR1 SGHKS, CDR2 YYEKEE (reference sequence). The CDR3 loop spans 15 amino acids. CDR3 loop: CVSSQGPIPPDTQYF. CDR3 bases: TGTGTCAGCAGCCAAGGTCCCATACCCCCAGATACGCAGTATTTT. Full variable domain (rest looked up from reference TRBV5-5 and TRBJ2-3): DAGVTQSPTHLIKTRGQQVTLRCSPISGHKSVSWYQQVLGQGPQFIFQYYEKEERGRGNFPDRFSARQFPNYSSELNVNALLLGDSALYLCVSSQGPIPPDTQYFGPGTRLTVL.

This clonotype was seen a handful of times. The chain uses TRBV7-3 and TRBJ2-5; 8 bases fit TRBD2. CDR1 is SGHTA and CDR2 is FQGTGA in the germline V gene. V shed 5 bases and J 5 bases; nucleotides not matched to a gene: 4. The CDR3 covers 13 residues. CDR3 in amino acids: CASSPGGRETQYF. The CDR3 coding sequence is TGTGCCAGCAGCCCGGGGGGGCGGGAGACCCAGTACTTC.

In its sample, this clonotype was seen many times. The rearrangement uses TRBV6-6 and TRBJ1-3, with 7 nucleotides matching TRBD1. There are 15 residues in the CDR3. The trim removed 9 bases at V and 4 bases at J, leaving 12 bases unmatched. From germline, CDR1 is MNHNY and CDR2 SVGAGI (reference sequence). The CDR3: CASSLDRTGGNTIYF. DNA of the CDR3: TGTGCCAGTAGCCTGGATCGGACAGGCGGAAACACCATATATTTT.

J is TRBJ2-5 and V is TRBV7-2, with D maybe TRBD2 (5 bases). The germline V gene encodes CDR1 SGHTA and CDR2 FQGNSA. V lost 4 bases and J lost 7, with 7 bases in between. This CDR3 is built from 11 residues. DNA of the CDR3: TGTGCCAGCAGCTCCCTAGCGACCCAGTACTTC. Its translation is CASSSLATQYF.

This clonotype was seen many times. The chain joins TRBV9 to TRBJ2-5, with 10 bases matching TRBD2. The J segment lost 2 bases and the V segment lost 3 bases, leaving 4 bases of the junction unmatched. Germline CDR1 and CDR2: SGDLS and YYNGEE. The CDR3 length is 15 residues. CDR3 coding DNA: TGTGCCAGCAGCGAGCGGACTAGCGGACAAGAGACCCAGTACTTC. Translated: CASSERTSGQETQYF.

Ten or more counts support this clonotype. The chain uses TRBV2 and TRBJ2-5; the match to TRBD2 covers 14 bases. V lost 5 bases, J lost 4 bases, and 3 bases stayed unmatched. The CDR3 extends over 15 amino acids. Germline V gene sequence: CDR1 SNHLY, CDR2 FYNNEI. The CDR3 is CASSRTSGGSETQYF. The CDR3 DNA reads as TGTGCCAGCAGTCGGACTAGCGGGGGGTCAGAGACCCAGTACTTC.

This clonotype occurred a few times. The rearrangement links TRBV20-1 to TRBJ2-3, with 9 bases aligning to TRBD2. V lost 2 bases and J lost 6; bases outside the gene matches: 9. The CDR3 has 15 amino acids. Germline assignment: CDR1 DFQATT and CDR2 SNEGSKA (reference sequence). This CDR3 is CSARSLAGRQDTQYF. The DNA for the CDR3 is TGCAGTGCTAGAAGTCTAGCGGGGAGGCAGGATACGCAGTATTTT.

In its sample, this clonotype was seen many times. The chain recombines TRBV5-5 with TRBJ2-3; 10 nucleotides align to TRBD2. Germline CDR1 and CDR2: SGHKS and YYEKEE (reference sequence). V lost 2 bases and J lost 5; bases outside the gene matches: 8. The CDR3 is made up of 16 amino acids. DNA for the CDR3: TGTGCCAGCAGCTTCGAGCGGGGGGGCACTCGAGATACGCAGTATTTT. Translated, it gives CASSFERGGTRDTQYF.

On this clonotype: Since a much larger clone is just one base distant, this may be a read error. This sequence joins TRBV10-1 and TRBJ1-6, with a weak D call TRBD1 (6 bases). Germline V gene data show CDR1 as WNHNN and CDR2 as SYGVQD (reference sequence). The V end was cut by 8 bases, the J end by 6 bases, with 14 bases between. This CDR3 spans 14 amino acids. The CDR3 here is CASGAGGPNSPLHF. The CDR3 nucleotides read TGCGCCAGCGGTGCCGGGGGCCCTAATTCACCCCTCCACTTT.

This clonotype was recorded at least ten times. This chain uses TRBV12-3 or TRBV12-4 with TRBJ2-7; D is perhaps TRBD2 (5 bases). CDR3 length equals 11 residues. V was clipped by 5 bases and J by 3 bases, with 5 bases between them. The CDR3 spells CASSSGYEQYF. CDR3 nucleotide sequence: TGTGCCAGCAGTAGCGGCTACGAGCAGTACTTC.

This clonotype was counted between two and nine times. This rearrangement joins TRBV12-3 or TRBV12-4 to TRBJ1-5; possible D gene TRBD1, 5 bases. This CDR3 comprises 12 residues. V lost 8 bases and J 7 bases, leaving 12 bases between the germline ends. The CDR3 DNA is TGTGCCAGCCAAACCGGGGCCCAGCCCCAGCATTTT. Amino acids: CASQTGAQPQHF.

Only a few counts were recorded for this clonotype. The chain couples TRBV5-4 to TRBJ2-1, with TRBD1 matching over 9 bases. The CDR3 loop spans 15 amino acids. Germline lookup yields CDR1 SGHNT and CDR2 YYREEE (reference sequence). V lost 4 bases to trimming and J lost 3 bases; unmatched junction nucleotides: 5. For the CDR3, the DNA is TGTGCCAGCAGCCGGCGGGACAGGGACTACAATGAGCAGTTCTTC. Protein: CASSRRDRDYNEQFF. Drawing the rest from reference TRBV5-4 and TRBJ2-1, the complete variable domain is ETGVTQSPTHLIKTRGQQVTLRCSSQSGHNTVSWYQQALGQGPQFIFQYYREEENGRGNFPPRFSGLQFPNYSSELNVNALELDDSALYLCASSRRDRDYNEQFFGPGTRLTVL.

This clonotype has only a few counts. The gene calls are TRBV7-8 and TRBJ2-3, with 8 bases that match TRBD2. V was clipped by 2 bases and J by 5 bases; unmatched bases: 12. There are 17 residues in the CDR3. Germline V gene sequence: CDR1 SGHVS, CDR2 FQNEAQ. The CDR3 spells CASSLPEAGSGGDTQYF. The DNA of the CDR3 is TGTGCCAGCAGCTTACCCGAGGCGGGGAGCGGGGGAGATACGCAGTATTTT.

This clonotype was seen more than once but under ten times. The chain recombines TRBV11-2 with TRBJ2-2; D not certain. The CDR3 spans 16 residues. V lost 1 base and J 2 bases, leaving 11 bases between the germline ends. Germline CDR1 SGHAT, CDR2 FQNNGV. The CDR3 region has the DNA TGTGCCAGCAGCTTAGTTCCAGGAAGAAACACCGGGGAGCTGTTTTTT. This codes for CASSLVPGRNTGELFF. The complete variable domain, with remaining parts taken from reference TRBV11-2 and TRBJ2-2, reads EAGVAQSPRYKIIEKRQSVAFWCNPISGHATLYWYQQILGQGPKLLIQFQNNGVVDDSQLPKDRFSAERLKGVDSTLKIQPAKLEDSAVYLCASSLVPGRNTGELFFGEGSRLTVL.